The entry below gives a single T cell receptor beta chain sequence along with its context. Its antigen is currently unknown. Assay used: immunoSEQ multiplex PCR; TCRdb lists only in-frame clones, some missing. Of roughly 36,000 clones listed, 74% are singletons. The CDR3 runs 14 residues. The germline V gene encodes CDR1 MGHRA and CDR2 YSYEKL. Trimming removed 1 base at V and 6 bases at J, with 11 bases between. The sample belongs to a study of OX40 agonist ivuxolimab in advanced cancers. For the study at large: The patients received ivuxolimab by intravenous route every 2 weeks at 0.01 to 10 mg/kg. Those treated in dose escalation had hepatocellular carcinoma, melanoma, renal cell cancer or head and neck cancer.

Findings and limits, study-wide: Blood T cells, both CD4+ and CD8+, expanded clonally by week 6 at 0.1 to 3.0 mg/kg.

The chain recombines TRBV4-1 with TRBJ2-3, with TRBD1 as a possible D gene (5 bases). Specimen: CD4+ or CD8+ T cells sorted from blood, collected in a trial of the OX40 agonist ivuxolimab. The TCR sequence derives from an adult with an advanced solid tumor such as melanoma, head and neck, liver or kidney cancer. CDR3 coding DNA: TGCGCCAGCAGCCAAGTAACGTGGGGCGATACGCAGTATTTT. Its translation is CASSQVTWGDTQYF.